This TCR beta chain was captured by sequencing in a study of blood T cell repertoires in COVID-19. Study summary: COVID-19 samples from acute and convalescent phases originated in the United States, Italy and Spain.

Original processing notes: Reference gene primer amplification yielded estimated nucleated cell counts. The assay was immunoSEQ multiplex PCR, and TCRdb's table has in-frame clones only and misses some. The V and J calls and the clone size are those of that table, but D and trimming were determined from the DNA. This sample has under 350,000 clones; around 89% occur once, and the top ten carry roughly 5.1%. Germline V gene lookup returns CDR1 LNHDA and CDR2 SQIVND (reference sequence). Trimming removed 4 bases from V and 6 bases from J; junction bases left unmatched: 5. This CDR3 is 13 amino acids long.

The rearrangement uses TRBV19 and TRBJ1-1; 7 bases are shared with TRBD1. The sequence was collected from a man in his forties with acute or convalescent COVID-19. Sequences were obtained from peripheral blood. As DNA, the CDR3 is TGTGCCAGTAGTACCCTCAGGGGGGCTGAAGCTTTCTTT. Encoded protein: CASSTLRGAEAFF. Full variable domain (remainder filled in from reference TRBV19 and TRBJ1-1): DGGITQSPKYLFRKEGQNVTLSCEQNLNHDAMYWYRQDPGQGLRLIYYSQIVNDFQKGDIAEGYSVSREKKESFPLTVTSAQKNPTAFYLCASSTLRGAEAFFGQGTRLTVV.